This T cell receptor (beta chain) was captured by sequencing in a study of blood T cells in healthy people across ages. A remark on this clonotype: The antigen remains undetermined.

The V and J ends lost 8 bases and 2 bases respectively, with 16 bases between them. The germline V gene has CDR1 MNHEY and CDR2 SVGEGT. The CDR3 spans 14 residues. The second PCR ran about 6 to 12 cycles with a sample-barcoded 5' primer and J-beta primers. TCRdb used MiXCR to reprocess the 5' RACE reads, holding one entry per CDR3 protein. This sample has about 580,000 distinct CDR3 sequences, with roughly 43% found just once. The study's findings and limits: Diversity was higher, and naive CD4+ cells more numerous, in long-lived donors than in aged donors.

Sequences were obtained from blood. The rearrangement joins TRBV6-2 or TRBV6-3 to TRBJ2-7; D is possibly TRBD1 (5 bases). The receptor comes from an elderly man in good health. The CDR3 region is CASGKTASPYEQYF. The CDR3 DNA reads TGTGCCAGCGGAAAGACAGCCTCGCCCTACGAGCAGTACTTC.